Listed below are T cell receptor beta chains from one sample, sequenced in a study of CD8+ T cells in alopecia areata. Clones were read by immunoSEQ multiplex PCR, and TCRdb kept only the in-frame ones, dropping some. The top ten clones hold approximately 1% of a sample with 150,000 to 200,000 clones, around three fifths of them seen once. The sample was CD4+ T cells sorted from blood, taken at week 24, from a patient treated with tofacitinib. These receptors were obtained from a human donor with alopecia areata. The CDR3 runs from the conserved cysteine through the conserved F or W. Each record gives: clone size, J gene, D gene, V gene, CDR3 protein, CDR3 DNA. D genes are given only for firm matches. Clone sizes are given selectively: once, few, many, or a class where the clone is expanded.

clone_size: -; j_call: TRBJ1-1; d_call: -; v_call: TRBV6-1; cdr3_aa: CASSHREGFEAFF; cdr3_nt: TGTGCCAGCAGCCACCGAGAGGGATTTGAAGCTTTCTTT
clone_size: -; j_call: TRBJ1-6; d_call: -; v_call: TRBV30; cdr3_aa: CAWSVGGARNSPLHF; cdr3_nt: TGTGCCTGGAGTGTTGGGGGGGCGAGAAATTCACCCCTCCACTTT
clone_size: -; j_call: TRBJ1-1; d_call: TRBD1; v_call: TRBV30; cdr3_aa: CAWSTGQGVGVNTEAFF; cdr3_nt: TGTGCCTGGAGTACCGGACAGGGGGTCGGGGTGAACACTGAAGCTTTCTTT
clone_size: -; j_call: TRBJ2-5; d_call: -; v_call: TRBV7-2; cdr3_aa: CASSFSRETQYF; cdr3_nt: TGTGCCAGCAGCTTTTCCCGAGAGACCCAGTACTTC
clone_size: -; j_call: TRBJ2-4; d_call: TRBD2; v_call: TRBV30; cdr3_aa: CAWTRGGSAKNIQYF; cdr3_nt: TGTGCCTGGACCCGGGGGGGCTCAGCCAAAAACATTCAGTACTTC
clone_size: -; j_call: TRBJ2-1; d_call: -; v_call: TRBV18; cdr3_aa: CASSPSGGSSYNEQFF; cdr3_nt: TGTGCCAGCTCACCTAGCGGAGGAAGCTCCTACAATGAGCAGTTCTTC
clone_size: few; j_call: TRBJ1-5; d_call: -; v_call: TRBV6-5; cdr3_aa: CASSQASNQPQHF; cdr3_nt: TGTGCCAGCAGCCAAGCTAGCAATCAGCCCCAGCATTTT
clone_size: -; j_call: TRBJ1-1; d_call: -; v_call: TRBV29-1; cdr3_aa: CSVVKGNTEAFF; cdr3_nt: TGCAGCGTTGTTAAGGGGAACACTGAAGCTTTCTTT
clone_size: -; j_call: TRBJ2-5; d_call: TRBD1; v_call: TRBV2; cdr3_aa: CARTQGAQETQYF; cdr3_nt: TGTGCCAGAACTCAGGGGGCCCAAGAGACCCAGTACTTC
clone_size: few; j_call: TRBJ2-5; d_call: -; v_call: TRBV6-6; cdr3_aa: CASSPLDGETQYF; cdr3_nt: TGTGCCAGCAGTCCTCTTGACGGAGAGACCCAGTACTTC
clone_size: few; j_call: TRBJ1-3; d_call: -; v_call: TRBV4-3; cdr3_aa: CASSQDWGSGAGNTIYF; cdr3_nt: TGCGCCAGCAGCCAAGATTGGGGCTCGGGAGCCGGAAACACCATATATTTT
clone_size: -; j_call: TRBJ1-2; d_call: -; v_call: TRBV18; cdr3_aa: CASSPTTNYGYTF; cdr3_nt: TGTGCCAGCTCACCAACTACTAACTATGGCTACACCTTC
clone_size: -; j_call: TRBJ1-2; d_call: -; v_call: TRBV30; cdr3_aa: CAWSAQGYGYTF; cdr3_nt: TGTGCCTGGAGTGCACAGGGATATGGCTACACCTTC
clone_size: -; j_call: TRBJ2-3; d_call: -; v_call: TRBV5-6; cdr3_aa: CASSSDRGYTQYF; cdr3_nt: TGTGCCAGCAGCTCCGACAGAGGCTATACGCAGTATTTT
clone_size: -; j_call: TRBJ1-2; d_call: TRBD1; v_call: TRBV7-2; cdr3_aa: CASRFQGVDGYTF; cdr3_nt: TGTGCCAGCAGATTCCAGGGGGTGGACGGCTACACCTTC
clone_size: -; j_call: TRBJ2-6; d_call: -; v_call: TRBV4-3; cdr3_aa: CASSQDGQGGANVLTF; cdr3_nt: TGCGCCAGCAGCCAAGATGGGCAGGGTGGGGCCAACGTCCTGACTTTC
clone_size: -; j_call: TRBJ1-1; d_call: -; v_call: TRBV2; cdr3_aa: CASSEVGQGSTEAFF; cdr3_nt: TGTGCCAGCAGTGAAGTGGGGCAGGGGTCCACTGAAGCTTTCTTT
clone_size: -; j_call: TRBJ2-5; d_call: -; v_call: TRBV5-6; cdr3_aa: CASSLIGDQSETQYF; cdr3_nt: TGTGCCAGCAGCTTGATAGGGGACCAAAGTGAGACCCAGTACTTC
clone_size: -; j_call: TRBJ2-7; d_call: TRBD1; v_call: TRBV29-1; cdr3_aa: CSVGTGAGYEQYF; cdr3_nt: TGCAGCGTCGGGACAGGGGCAGGGTACGAGCAGTACTTC
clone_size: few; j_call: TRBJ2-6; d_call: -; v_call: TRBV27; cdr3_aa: CAAAAGVGGFGANVLTF; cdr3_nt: TGTGCCGCTGCCGCTGGGGTTGGGGGTTTTGGGGCCAACGTCCTGACTTTC
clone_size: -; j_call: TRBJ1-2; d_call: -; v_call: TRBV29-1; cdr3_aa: CSVARPTVGYTF; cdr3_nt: TGCAGCGTTGCCAGGCCGACTGTTGGCTACACCTTC
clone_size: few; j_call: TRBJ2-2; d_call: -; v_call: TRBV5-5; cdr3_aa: CASSFGRLTGIDDTGELFF; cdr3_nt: TGTGCCAGCAGCTTTGGACGGTTAACGGGGATCGATGACACCGGGGAGCTGTTTTTT
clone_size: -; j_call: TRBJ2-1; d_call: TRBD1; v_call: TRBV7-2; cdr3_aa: CASSPRGSYNEQFF; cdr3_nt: TGTGCCAGCAGCCCCAGGGGGTCCTACAATGAGCAGTTCTTC
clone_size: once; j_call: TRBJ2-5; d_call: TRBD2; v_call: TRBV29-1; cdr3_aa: CSVASVVSGGSQETQYF; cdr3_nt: TGCAGCGTTGCATCGGTGGTGAGCGGGGGAAGCCAAGAGACCCAGTACTTC
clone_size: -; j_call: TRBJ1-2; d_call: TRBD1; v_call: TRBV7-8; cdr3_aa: CASSSSQGSGGYTF; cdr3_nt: TGTGCCAGCAGCTCCTCACAGGGGAGTGGTGGCTACACCTTC
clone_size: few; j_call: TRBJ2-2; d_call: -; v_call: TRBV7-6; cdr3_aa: CASSMNPGTNTGELFF; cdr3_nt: TGTGCCAGCAGCATGAACCCCGGGACTAACACCGGGGAGCTGTTTTTT
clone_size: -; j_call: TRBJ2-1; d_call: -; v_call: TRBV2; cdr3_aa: CASSGVAEDLEQFF; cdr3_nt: TGTGCCAGCAGTGGGGTAGCGGAAGATTTGGAGCAGTTCTTC
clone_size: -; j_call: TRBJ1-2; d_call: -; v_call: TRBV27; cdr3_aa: CASSPPGANGGYTF; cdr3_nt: TGTGCCAGCAGTCCACCCGGGGCGAACGGTGGCTACACCTTC
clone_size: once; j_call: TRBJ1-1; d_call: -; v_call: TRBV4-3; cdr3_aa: CASSQFGRLNTEAFF; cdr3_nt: TGCGCCAGCAGCCAATTCGGTCGATTGAACACTGAAGCTTTCTTT
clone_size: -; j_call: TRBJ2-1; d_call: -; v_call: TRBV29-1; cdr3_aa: CSVGGLYNEQFF; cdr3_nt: TGCAGCGTTGGTGGTTTGTACAATGAGCAGTTCTTC
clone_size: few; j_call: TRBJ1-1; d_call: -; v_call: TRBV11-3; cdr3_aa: CASSLGKGSKAFF; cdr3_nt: TGTGCCAGCAGCTTAGGGAAGGGGAGTAAAGCTTTCTTT
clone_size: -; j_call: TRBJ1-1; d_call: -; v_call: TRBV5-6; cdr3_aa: CASSLSRGGRRANTEAFF; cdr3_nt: TGTGCCAGCAGCCTATCTCGGGGCGGCCGGCGGGCAAACACTGAAGCTTTCTTT
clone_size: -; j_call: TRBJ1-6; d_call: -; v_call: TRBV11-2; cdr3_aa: CASSLSLGGNSPLHF; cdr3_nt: TGTGCCAGCAGCTTAAGTCTCGGGGGGAATTCACCCCTCCACTTT
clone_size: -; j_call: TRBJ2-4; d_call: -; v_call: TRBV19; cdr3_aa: CASGTPGSKNIQYF; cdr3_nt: TGTGCCAGCGGGACCCCAGGATCCAAAAACATTCAGTACTTC